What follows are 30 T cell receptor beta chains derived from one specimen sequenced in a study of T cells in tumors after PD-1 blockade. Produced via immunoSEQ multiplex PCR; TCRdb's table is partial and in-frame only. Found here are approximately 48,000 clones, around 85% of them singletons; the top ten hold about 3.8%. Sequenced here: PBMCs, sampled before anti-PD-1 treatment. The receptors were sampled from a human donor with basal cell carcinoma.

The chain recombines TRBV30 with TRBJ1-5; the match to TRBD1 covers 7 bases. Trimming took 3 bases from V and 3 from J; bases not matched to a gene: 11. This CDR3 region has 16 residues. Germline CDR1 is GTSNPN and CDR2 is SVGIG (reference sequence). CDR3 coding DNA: TGTGCCTGGAGAGCCAGGGGGGCAACCTCCAATCAGCCCCAGCATTTT. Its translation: CAWRARGATSNQPQHF.

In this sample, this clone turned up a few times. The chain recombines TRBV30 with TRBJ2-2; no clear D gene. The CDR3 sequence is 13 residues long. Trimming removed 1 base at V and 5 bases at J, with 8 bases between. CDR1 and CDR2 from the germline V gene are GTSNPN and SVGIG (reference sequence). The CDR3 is CAWSDFGTGELFF. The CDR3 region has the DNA TGTGCCTGGAGTGATTTCGGGACCGGGGAGCTGTTTTTT. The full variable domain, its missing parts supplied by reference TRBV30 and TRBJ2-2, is SQTIHQWPATLVQPVGSPLSLECTVEGTSNPNLYWYRQAAGRGLQLLFYSVGIGQISSEVPQNLSASRPQDRQFILSSKKLLLSDSGFYLCAWSDFGTGELFFGEGSRLTVL.

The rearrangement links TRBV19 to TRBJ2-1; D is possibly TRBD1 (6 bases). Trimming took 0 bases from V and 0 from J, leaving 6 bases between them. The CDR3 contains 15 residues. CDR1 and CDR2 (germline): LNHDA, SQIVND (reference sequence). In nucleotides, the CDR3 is TGTGCCAGTAGTATAGAGGGGGCCTCCTACAATGAGCAGTTCTTC. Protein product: CASSIEGASYNEQFF.

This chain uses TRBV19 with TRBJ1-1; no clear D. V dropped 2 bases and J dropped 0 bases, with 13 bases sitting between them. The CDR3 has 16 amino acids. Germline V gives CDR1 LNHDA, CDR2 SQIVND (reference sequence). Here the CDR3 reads CASSIRVDRVNTEAFF. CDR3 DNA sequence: TGTGCCAGTAGTATAAGGGTGGATAGGGTGAACACTGAAGCTTTCTTT.

This chain's CDR3 is CASSPTISSYNEQFF. The CDR3, as DNA: TGTGCCAGCAGCCCCACTATAAGCTCCTACAATGAGCAGTTCTTC. The chain uses TRBV7-2 and TRBJ2-1; no firm D call. Germline V gives CDR1 SGHTA, CDR2 FQGNSA. Trimming removed 5 bases from V and 0 bases from J, with 11 bases in between. The CDR3 loop spans 15 amino acids. Full variable domain (rest looked up from reference TRBV7-2 and TRBJ2-1): GAGVSQSPSNKVTEKGKDVELRCDPISGHTALYWYRQSLGQGLEFLIYFQGNSAPDKSGLPSDRFSAERTGGSVSTLTIQRTQQEDSAVYLCASSPTISSYNEQFFGPGTRLTVL.

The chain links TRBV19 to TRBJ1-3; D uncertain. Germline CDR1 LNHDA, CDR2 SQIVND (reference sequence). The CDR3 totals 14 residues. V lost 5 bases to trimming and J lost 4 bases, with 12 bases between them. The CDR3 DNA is TGTGCCAGTAGTCCCCGGACCGGAGGAAACACCATATATTTT. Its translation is CASSPRTGGNTIYF.

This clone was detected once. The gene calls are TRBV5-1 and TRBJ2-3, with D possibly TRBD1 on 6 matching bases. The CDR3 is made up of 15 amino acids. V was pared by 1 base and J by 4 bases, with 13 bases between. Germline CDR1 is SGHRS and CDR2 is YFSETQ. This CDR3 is CASSLLSQGPDTQYF. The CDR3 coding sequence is TGCGCCAGCAGCTTGTTGTCCCAGGGGCCAGATACGCAGTATTTT.

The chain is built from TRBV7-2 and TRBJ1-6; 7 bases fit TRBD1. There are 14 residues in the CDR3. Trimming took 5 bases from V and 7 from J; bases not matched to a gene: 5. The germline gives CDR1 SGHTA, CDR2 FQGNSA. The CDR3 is CASSPDRSNSPLHF. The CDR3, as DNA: TGTGCCAGCAGCCCGGACAGGAGCAATTCACCCCTCCACTTT.

In DNA, the CDR3 is TGTGCCAGTAGTATACGAGTTCAGCAGCCCCAGCATTTT. It is translated as CASSIRVQQPQHF. The chain recombines TRBV19 with TRBJ1-5, with no clear D. This CDR3 spans 13 amino acids. Germline assignment: CDR1 LNHDA and CDR2 SQIVND (reference sequence). Trimming took 2 bases from V and 7 from J, leaving 9 bases between them.

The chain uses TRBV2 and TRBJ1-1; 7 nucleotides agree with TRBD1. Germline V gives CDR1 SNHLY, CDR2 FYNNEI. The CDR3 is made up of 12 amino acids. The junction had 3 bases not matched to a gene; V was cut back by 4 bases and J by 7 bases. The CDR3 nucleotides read TGTGCCAGCAGTGCCCAGGGGGTTGAAGCTTTCTTT. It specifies CASSAQGVEAFF.

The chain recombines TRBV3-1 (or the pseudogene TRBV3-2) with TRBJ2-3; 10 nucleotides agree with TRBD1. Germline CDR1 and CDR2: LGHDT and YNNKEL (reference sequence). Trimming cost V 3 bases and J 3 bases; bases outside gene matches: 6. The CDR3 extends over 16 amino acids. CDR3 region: CASSHTRDRGTDTQYF. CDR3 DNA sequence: TGTGCCAGCAGCCATACCCGGGACAGGGGAACAGATACGCAGTATTTT.

The CDR3 loop is CASRGEQPQHF. The CDR3 coding sequence is TGTGCCAGCCGGGGGGAACAGCCCCAGCATTTT. V is TRBV6-5 and J is TRBJ1-5; weak D call: TRBD1 (5 bases). V was shortened by 8 bases and J by 7 bases, with 9 bases between the two germline ends. The germline CDR1 and CDR2 sequences are MNHEY and SVGAGI. The length of the CDR3 is 11 residues.

The CDR3 DNA reads TGTGCCAGCAGCCGAGAAGGACAGCTCAACTATGGCTACACCTTC. Encoded protein: CASSREGQLNYGYTF. This chain joins TRBV7-8 and TRBJ1-2, with D tentatively TRBD1 (6 bases). The germline V and J ends were trimmed by 5 bases and 2 bases, with 15 bases remaining between them. This CDR3 spans 15 amino acids. Germline V gives CDR1 SGHVS, CDR2 FQNEAQ.

CDR3 protein: CASSRDRNTEAFF. As DNA, the CDR3 is TGTGCCAGCTCACGGGACAGGAACACTGAAGCTTTCTTT. The chain couples TRBV18 to TRBJ1-1; 7 nucleotides match TRBD1. J lost 1 base, V lost 4 bases, and 0 bases had no gene match. This CDR3 contains 13 residues. Germline V gene data show CDR1 as KGHSH and CDR2 as LQKENI.

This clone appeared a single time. The CDR3 nucleotides are TGCGCCACATCTACCGGGACAGCAAGAACCGGGGAGCTGTTTTTT. Its protein product is CATSTGTARTGELFF. The genes are TRBV5-1 and TRBJ2-2; 7 nucleotides match TRBD1. The CDR3 has 15 residues. CDR1 is SGHRS, CDR2 YFSETQ, per germline. The junction had 13 bases not matched to a gene; V was cut back by 9 bases and J by 5 bases.

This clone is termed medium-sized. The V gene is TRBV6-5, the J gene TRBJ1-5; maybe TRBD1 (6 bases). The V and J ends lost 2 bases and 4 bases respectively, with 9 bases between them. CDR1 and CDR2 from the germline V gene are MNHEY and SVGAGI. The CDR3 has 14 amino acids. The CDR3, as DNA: TGTGCCAGCAGTTACCGGGGGACAAATCAGCCCCAGCATTTT. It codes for CASSYRGTNQPQHF.

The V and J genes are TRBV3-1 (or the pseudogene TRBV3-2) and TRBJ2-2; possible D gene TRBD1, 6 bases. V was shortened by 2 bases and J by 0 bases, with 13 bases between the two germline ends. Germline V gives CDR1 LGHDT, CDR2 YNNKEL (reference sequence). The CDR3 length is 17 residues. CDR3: CASSQPRGWANTGELFF. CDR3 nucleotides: TGTGCCAGCAGCCAACCAAGGGGGTGGGCGAACACCGGGGAGCTGTTTTTT.

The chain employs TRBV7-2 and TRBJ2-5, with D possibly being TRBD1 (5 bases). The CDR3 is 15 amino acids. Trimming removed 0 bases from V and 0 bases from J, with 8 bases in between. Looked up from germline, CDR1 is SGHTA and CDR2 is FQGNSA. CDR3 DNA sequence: TGTGCCAGCAGCTTAGCAGGGGTGTACCAAGAGACCCAGTACTTC. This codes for CASSLAGVYQETQYF.

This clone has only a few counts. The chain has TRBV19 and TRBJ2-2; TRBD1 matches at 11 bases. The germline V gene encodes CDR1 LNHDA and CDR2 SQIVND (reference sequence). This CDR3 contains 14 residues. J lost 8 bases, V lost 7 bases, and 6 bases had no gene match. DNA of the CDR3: TGTGCCAGTACCGGGACAGGGGGATCGGGGGAGCTGTTTTTT. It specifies CASTGTGGSGELFF.

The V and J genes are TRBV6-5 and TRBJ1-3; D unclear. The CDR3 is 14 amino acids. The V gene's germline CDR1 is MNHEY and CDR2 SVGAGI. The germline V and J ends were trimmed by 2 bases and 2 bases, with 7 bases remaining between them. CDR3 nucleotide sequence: TGTGCCAGCAGTTACCGAGGGACTGGAAACACCATATATTTT. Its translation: CASSYRGTGNTIYF.

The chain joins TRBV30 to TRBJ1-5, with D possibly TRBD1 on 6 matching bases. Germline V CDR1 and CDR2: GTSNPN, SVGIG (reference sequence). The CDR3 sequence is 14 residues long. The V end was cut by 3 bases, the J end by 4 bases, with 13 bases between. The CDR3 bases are TGTGCCTGGAGCCTGACAGGCCTAAATCAGCCCCAGCATTTT. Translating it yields CAWSLTGLNQPQHF.

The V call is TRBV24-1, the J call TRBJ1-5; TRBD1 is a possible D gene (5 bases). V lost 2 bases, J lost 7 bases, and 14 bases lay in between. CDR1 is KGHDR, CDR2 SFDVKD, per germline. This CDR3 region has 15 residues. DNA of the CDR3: TGTGCCACCAGTGATTCACGGGGCGCATGGCAGCCCCAGCATTTT. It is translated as CATSDSRGAWQPQHF.

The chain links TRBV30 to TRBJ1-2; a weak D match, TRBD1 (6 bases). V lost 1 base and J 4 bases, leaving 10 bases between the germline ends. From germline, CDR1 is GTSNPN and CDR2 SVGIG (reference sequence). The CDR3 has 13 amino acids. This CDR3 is CAWSGQGTYGYTF. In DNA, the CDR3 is TGTGCCTGGAGTGGCCAGGGGACCTATGGCTACACCTTC. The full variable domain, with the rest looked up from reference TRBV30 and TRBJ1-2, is SQTIHQWPATLVQPVGSPLSLECTVEGTSNPNLYWYRQAAGRGLQLLFYSVGIGQISSEVPQNLSASRPQDRQFILSSKKLLLSDSGFYLCAWSGQGTYGYTFGSGTRLTVV.

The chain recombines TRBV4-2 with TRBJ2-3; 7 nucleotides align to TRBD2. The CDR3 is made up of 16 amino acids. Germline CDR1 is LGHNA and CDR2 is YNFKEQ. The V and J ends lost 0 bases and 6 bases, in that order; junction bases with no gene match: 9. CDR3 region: CASSQDGSGEVDTQYF. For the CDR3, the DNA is TGTGCCAGCAGCCAAGATGGCAGCGGGGAGGTTGATACGCAGTATTTT.

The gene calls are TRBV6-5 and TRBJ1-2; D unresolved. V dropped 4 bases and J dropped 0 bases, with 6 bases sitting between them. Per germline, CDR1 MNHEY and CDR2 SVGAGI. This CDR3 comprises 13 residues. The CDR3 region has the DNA TGTGCCAGCAGTTGGTCATCTAACTATGGCTACACCTTC. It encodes CASSWSSNYGYTF.

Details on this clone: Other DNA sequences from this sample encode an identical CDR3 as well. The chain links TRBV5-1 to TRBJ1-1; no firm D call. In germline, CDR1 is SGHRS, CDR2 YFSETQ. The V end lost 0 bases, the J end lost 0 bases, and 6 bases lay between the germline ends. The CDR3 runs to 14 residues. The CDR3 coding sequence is TGCGCCAGCAGCTTGGGGGGAATGAACACTGAAGCTTTCTTT. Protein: CASSLGGMNTEAFF.

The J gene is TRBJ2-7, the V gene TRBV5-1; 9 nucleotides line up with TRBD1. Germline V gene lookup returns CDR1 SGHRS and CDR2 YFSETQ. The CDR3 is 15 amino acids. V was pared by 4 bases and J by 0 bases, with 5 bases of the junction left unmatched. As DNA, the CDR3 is TGCGCCAGCAGCCTGGACAGGGGCTTCTCCTACGAGCAGTACTTC. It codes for CASSLDRGFSYEQYF.

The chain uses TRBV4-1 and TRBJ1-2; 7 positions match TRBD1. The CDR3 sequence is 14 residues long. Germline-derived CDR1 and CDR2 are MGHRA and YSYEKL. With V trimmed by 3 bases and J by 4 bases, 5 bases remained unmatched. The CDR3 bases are TGCGCCAGCAGCCAGCGACAGGGTAGCTATGGCTACACCTTC. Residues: CASSQRQGSYGYTF.

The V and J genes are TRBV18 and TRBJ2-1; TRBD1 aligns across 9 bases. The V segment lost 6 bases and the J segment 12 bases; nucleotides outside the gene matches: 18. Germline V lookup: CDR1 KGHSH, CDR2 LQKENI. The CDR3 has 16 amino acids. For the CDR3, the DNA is TGTGCCAGCTCGTCCCCAGGGACAGGGTCCACCAAGGTGCAGTTCTTC. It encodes CASSSPGTGSTKVQFF.

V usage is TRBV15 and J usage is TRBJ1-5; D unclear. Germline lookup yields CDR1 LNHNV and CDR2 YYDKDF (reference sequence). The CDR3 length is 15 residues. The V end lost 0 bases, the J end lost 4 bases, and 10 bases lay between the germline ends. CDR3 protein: CATSRDKGVNQPQHF. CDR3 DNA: TGTGCCACCAGCAGAGATAAGGGCGTTAATCAGCCCCAGCATTTT.